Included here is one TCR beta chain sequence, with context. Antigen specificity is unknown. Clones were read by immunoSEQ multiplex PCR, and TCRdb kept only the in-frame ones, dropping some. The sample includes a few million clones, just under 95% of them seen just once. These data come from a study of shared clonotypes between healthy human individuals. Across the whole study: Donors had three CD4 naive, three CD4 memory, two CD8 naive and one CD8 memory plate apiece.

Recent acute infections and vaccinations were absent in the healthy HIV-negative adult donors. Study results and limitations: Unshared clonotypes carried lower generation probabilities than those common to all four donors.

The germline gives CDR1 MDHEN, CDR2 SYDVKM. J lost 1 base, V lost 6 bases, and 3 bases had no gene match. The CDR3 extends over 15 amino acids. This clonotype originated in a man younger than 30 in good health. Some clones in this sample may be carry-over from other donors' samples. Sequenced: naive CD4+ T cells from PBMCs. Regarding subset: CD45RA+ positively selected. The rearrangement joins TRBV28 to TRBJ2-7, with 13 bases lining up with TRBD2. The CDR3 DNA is TGTGCCAGCAGAACTAGCGGGAGGGGATCCTACGAGCAGTACTTC. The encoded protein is CASRTSGRGSYEQYF.